This TCR beta chain was identified during a study of regulatory T cells in long-lasting Graves disease. Study background: Persistent Graves' disease required over 5 years of antithyroid drugs and positive TSH receptor antibodies. Overall study results and limits: Study of thyroid tissue was not done, with only peripheral blood studied.

Time point given: persistent/refractory GD, antithyroid drugs over 5 years with positive TRAb. Following extraction of RNA from PBMCs, that RNA was used to make the TCR library. Both iRepertoire HTBI primers and Arm-PCR of CDR3 regions were used to build the TCR beta libraries. In the source study's methods: The samples included 60 to 65 TRBV and 14 to 15 TRBJ segments. A single record per CDR3 protein comes from TCRdb applying MiXCR to the multiplex PCR reads. The V and J calls were determined by TCRdb, not by the authors. Of more than 300,000 distinct CDR3 sequences listed, about 20% were seen once; the top ten hold around 30%. In the case of this clonotype: As yet, its antigen is unknown.

CDR3 length: 17 residues. Trimming took 1 base from V and 3 from J, leaving 19 bases between them. Germline loops: CDR1 SNHLY, CDR2 FYNNEI. This chain joins TRBV2 and TRBJ2-7, with D tentatively TRBD1 (6 bases). This receptor was obtained from a female donor with Graves disease. This material consisted of peripheral blood mononuclear cells (PBMCs), taken when the disease was refractory, from a patient treated with antithyroid drugs. The CDR3 coding sequence is TGTGCCAGCAGTGAAGTGTGGCCCGCGGACAGATTCTACGAGCAGTACTTC. Its protein is CASSEVWPADRFYEQYF.